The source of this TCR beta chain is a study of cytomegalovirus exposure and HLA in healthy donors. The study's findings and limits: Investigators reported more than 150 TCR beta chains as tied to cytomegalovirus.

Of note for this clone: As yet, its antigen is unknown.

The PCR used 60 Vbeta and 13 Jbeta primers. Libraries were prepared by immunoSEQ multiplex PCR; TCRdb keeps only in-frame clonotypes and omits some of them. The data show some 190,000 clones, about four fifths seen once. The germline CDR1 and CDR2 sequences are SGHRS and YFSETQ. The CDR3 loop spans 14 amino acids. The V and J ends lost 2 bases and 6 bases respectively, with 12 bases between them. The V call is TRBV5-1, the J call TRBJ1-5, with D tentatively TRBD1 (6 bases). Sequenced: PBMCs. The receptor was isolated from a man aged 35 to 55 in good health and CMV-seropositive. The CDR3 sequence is CASSLTGFGQPQHF. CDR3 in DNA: TGCGCCAGCAGCTTAACAGGGTTCGGTCAGCCCCAGCATTTT.